The sequence of this TCR beta chain was determined in a study of blood T cell repertoires in COVID-19. Study at large: The study drew acute and convalescent COVID-19 samples from the United States, Italy and Spain. T cells, B-cell-depleted T cells, or PBMCs provided the cDNA or gDNA that served as material.

Original methodology: Estimation of nucleated cell counts was performed using reference gene primer amplification. Using immunoSEQ multiplex PCR, the repertoire was profiled, and TCRdb retains in-frame clones only, with some absent. The V and J calls and clone size come from that table; D and trimming were worked out from the DNA. Of tens of thousands of clones detected, more than 85% appear once; the ten largest clones hold about 6.5%. This sequence was found in a man over 45 with active COVID-19. Sequencing was done on a sample of peripheral blood.

The CDR3 is CASSEGREVETQYF. The CDR3 DNA reads as TGTGCCAGCAGTGAGGGGCGGGAGGTAGAGACCCAGTACTTC. The V gene is TRBV6-1, the J gene TRBJ2-5; TRBD2 agrees at 8 bases. Germline CDR1 and CDR2: MNHNS and SASEGT. The J segment lost 4 bases and the V segment lost 3 bases, leaving 4 bases of the junction unmatched. The CDR3 covers 14 residues.